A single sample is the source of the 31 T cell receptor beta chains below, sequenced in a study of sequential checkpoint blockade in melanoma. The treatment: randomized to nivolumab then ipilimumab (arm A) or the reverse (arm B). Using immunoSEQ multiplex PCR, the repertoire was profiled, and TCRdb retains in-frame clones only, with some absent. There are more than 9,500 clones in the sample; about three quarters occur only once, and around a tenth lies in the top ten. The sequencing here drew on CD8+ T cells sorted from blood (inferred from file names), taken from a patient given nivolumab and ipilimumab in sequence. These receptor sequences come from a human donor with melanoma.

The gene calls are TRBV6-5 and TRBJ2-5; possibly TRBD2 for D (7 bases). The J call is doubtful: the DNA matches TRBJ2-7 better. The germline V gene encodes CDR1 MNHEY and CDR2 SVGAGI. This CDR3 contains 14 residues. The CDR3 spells CASSPRGGSYEQYF. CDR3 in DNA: TGTGCCAGCAGCCCGAGGGGGGGATCCTACGAGCAGTACTTC.

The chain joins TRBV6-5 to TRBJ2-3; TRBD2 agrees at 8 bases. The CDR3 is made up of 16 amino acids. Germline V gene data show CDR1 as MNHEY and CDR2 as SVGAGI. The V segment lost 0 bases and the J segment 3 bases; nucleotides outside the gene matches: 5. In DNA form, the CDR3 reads TGTGCCAGCAGTTACTCAGCAGCGGGAGTGACAGATACGCAGTATTTT. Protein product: CASSYSAAGVTDTQYF.

Here the CDR3 DNA reads TGTGCCAGCAGCGTAGGCGGTGACGCTGAGCAGTTCTTC. It yields the protein CASSVGGDAEQFF. The chain has TRBV9 and TRBJ2-1; the D is unclear. This CDR3 region has 13 residues. Germline V gene lookup returns CDR1 SGDLS and CDR2 YYNGEE. Trimming left V 0 bases short and J 9 bases short, with 10 bases between.

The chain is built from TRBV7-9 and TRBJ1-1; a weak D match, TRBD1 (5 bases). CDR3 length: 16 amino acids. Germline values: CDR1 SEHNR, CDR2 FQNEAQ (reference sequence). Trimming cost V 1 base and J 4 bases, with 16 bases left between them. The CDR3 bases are TGTGCCAGCAGCTTAGAGCCCCCAGCCAGGGCCACTGAAGCTTTCTTT. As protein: CASSLEPPARATEAFF.

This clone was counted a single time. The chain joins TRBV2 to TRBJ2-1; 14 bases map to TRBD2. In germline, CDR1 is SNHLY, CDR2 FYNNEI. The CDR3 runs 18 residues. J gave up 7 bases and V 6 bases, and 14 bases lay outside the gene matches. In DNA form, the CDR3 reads TGTGCCAGCAGCGTGGAAGCGGGACTAGCGGGAGTAGGGAATGAGCAGTTCTTC. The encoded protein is CASSVEAGLAGVGNEQFF.

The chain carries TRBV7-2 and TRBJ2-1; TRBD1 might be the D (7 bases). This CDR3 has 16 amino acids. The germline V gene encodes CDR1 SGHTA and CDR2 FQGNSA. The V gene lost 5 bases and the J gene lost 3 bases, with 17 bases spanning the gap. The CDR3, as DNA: TGTGCCAGCAGCCCGCCCAGGGGGGACCTCTACAATGAGCAGTTCTTC. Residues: CASSPPRGDLYNEQFF.

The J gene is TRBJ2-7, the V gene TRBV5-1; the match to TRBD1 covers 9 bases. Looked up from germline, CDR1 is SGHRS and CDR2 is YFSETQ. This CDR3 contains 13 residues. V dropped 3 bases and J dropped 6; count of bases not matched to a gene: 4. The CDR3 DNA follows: TGCGCCAGCAGCTGGGGACAGGGTTCCGAGCAGTACTTC. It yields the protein CASSWGQGSEQYF.

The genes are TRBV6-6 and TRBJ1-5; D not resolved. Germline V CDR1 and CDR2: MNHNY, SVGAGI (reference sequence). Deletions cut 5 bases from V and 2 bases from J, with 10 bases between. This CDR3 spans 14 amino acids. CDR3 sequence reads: CASSGEVRNQPQHF. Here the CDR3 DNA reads TGTGCCAGCAGTGGTGAGGTCCGCAATCAGCCCCAGCATTTT.

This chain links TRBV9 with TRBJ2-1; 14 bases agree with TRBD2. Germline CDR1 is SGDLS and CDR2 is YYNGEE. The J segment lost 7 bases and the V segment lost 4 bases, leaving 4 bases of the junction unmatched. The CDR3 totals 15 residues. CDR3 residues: CASSHGTSGSNEQFF. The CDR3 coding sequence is TGTGCCAGCAGCCACGGGACTAGCGGGAGTAATGAGCAGTTCTTC.

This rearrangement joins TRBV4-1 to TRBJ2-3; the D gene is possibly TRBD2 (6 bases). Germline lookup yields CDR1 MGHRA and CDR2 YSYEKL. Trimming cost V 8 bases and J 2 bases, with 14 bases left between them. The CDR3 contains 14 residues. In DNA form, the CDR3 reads TGCGCCAGCGGGCGGGGCGGGAACACAGATACGCAGTATTTT. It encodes CASGRGGNTDTQYF.

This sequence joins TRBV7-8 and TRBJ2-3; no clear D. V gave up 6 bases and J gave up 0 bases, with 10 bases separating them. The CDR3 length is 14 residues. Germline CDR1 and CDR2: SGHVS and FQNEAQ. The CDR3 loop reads CASRPLKSTDTQYF. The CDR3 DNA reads TGTGCCAGCAGACCTCTAAAGAGCACAGATACGCAGTATTTT.

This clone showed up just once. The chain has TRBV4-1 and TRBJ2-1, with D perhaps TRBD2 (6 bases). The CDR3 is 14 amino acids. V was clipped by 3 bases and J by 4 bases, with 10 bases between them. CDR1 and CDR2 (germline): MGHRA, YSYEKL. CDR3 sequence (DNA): TGCGCCAGCAGCCACGGGACTTTTTACAATGAGCAGTTCTTC. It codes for CASSHGTFYNEQFF.

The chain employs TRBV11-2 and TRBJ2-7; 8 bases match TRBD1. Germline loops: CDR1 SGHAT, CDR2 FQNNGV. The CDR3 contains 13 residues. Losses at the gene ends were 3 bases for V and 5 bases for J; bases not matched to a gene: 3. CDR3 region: CASSFGTGDEQYF. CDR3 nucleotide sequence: TGTGCCAGCAGCTTCGGGACAGGTGACGAGCAGTACTTC.

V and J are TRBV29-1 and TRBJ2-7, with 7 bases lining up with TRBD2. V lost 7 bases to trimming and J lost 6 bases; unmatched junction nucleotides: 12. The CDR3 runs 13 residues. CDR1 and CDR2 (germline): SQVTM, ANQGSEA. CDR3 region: CSARAGEVGEQYF. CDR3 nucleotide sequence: TGCAGCGCTCGGGCGGGAGAAGTCGGCGAGCAGTACTTC.

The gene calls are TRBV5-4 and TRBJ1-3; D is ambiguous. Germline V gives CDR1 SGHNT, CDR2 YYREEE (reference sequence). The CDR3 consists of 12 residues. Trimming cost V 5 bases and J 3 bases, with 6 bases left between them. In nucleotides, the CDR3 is TGTGCCAGCAGTTCCGGTGGAAACACCATATATTTT. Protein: CASSSGGNTIYF.

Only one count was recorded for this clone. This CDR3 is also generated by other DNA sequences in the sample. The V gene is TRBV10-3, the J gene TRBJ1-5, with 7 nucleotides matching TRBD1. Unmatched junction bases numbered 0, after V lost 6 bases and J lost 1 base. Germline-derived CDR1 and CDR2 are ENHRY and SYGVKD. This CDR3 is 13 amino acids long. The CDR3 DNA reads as TGTGCCATCAGGGGACAGAGCAATCAGCCCCAGCATTTT. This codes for CAIRGQSNQPQHF.

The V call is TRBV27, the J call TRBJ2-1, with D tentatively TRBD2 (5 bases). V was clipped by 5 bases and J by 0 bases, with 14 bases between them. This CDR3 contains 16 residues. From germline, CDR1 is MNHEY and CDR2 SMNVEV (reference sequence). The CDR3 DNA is TGTGCCAGCAGTCCAAGCCGGGGAAGCTCCTACAATGAGCAGTTCTTC. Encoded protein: CASSPSRGSSYNEQFF.

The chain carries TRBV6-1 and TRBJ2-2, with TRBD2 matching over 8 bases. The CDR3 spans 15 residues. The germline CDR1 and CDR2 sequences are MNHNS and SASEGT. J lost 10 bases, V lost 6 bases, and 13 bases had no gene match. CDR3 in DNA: TGTGCCAGCAGCCCCTTCGGGGAGCGGGAGAAGGAGCTGTTTTTT. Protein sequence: CASSPFGEREKELFF.

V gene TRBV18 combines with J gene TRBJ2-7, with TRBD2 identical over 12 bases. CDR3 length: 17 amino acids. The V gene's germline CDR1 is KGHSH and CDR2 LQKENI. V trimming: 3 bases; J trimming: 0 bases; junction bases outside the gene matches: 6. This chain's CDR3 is CASSPGTSGLSSYEQYF. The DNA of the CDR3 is TGTGCCAGCTCACCTGGGACTAGCGGGCTAAGCTCCTACGAGCAGTACTTC.

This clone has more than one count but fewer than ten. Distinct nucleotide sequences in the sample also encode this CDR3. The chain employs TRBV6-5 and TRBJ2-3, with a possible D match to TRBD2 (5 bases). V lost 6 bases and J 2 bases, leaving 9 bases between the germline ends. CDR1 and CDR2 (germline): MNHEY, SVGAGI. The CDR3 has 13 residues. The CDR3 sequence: CASSPGFTDTQYF. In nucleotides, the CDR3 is TGTGCCAGCAGCCCGGGATTCACAGATACGCAGTATTTT.

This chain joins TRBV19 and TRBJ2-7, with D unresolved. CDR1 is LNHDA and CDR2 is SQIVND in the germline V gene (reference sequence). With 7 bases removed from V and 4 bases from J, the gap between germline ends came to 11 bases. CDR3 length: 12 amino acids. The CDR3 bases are TGTGCCAGTATCCCTAGACCGTACGAGCAGTACTTC. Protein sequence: CASIPRPYEQYF.

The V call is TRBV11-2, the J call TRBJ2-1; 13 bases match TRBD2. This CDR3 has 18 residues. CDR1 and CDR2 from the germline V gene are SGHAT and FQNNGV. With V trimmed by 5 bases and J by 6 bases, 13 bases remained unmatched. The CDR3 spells CASSPTPGTSGNLNEQFF. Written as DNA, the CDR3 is TGTGCCAGCAGCCCGACCCCCGGGACTAGCGGGAATCTCAATGAGCAGTTCTTC.

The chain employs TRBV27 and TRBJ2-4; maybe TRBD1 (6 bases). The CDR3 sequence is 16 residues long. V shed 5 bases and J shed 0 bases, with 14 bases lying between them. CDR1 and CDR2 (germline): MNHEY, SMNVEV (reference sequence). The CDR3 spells CASSGDISLAKNIQYF. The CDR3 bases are TGTGCCAGCAGTGGGGACATATCCTTAGCCAAAAACATTCAGTACTTC.

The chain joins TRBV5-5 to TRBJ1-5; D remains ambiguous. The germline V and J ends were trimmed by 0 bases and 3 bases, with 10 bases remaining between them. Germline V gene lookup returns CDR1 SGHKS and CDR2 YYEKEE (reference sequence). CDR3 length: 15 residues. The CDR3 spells CASSLDGVPNQPQHF. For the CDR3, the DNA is TGTGCCAGCAGCTTGGACGGGGTTCCCAATCAGCCCCAGCATTTT. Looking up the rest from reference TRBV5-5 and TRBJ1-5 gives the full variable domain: DAGVTQSPTHLIKTRGQQVTLRCSPISGHKSVSWYQQVLGQGPQFIFQYYEKEERGRGNFPDRFSARQFPNYSSELNVNALLLGDSALYLCASSLDGVPNQPQHFGDGTRLSIL.

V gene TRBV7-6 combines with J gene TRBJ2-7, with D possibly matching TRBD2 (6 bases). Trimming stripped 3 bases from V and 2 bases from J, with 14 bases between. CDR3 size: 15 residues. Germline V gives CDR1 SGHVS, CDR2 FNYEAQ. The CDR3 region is CASSFSPGETYEQYF. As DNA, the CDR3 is TGTGCCAGCAGCTTCTCCCCGGGAGAAACCTACGAGCAGTACTTC.

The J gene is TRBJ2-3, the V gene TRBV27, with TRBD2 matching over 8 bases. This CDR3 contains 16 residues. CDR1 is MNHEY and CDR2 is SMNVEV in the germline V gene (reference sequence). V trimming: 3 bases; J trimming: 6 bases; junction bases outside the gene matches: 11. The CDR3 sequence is CASSFGSAGAADTQYF. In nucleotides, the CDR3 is TGTGCCAGCAGTTTCGGGTCAGCGGGAGCAGCGGATACGCAGTATTTT.

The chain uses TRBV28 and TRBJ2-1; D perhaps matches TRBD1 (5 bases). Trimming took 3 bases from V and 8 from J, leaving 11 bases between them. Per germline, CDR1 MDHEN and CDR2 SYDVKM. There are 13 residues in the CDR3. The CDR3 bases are TGTGCCAGCAGTTTTGTAGGGGTCGATGAGCAGTTCTTC. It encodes CASSFVGVDEQFF.

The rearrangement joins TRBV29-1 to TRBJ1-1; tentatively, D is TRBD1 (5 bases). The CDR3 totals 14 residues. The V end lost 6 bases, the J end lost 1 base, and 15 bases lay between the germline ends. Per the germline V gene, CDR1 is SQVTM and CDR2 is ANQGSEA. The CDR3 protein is CSVSTGGGNTEAFF. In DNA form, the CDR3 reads TGCAGCGTAAGCACGGGGGGAGGGAACACTGAAGCTTTCTTT. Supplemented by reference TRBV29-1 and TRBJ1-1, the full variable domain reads SAVISQKPSRDICQRGTSLTIQCQVDSQVTMMFWYRQQPGQSLTLIATANQGSEATYESGFVIDKFPISRPNLTFSTLTVSNMSPEDSSIYLCSVSTGGGNTEAFFGQGTRLTVV.

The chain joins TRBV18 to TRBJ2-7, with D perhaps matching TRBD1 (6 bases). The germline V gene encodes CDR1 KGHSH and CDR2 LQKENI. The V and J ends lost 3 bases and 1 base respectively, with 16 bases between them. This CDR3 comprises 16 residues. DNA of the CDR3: TGTGCCAGCTCACCCATTCACAGGGAGCGTTCCTACGAGCAGTACTTC. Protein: CASSPIHRERSYEQYF.

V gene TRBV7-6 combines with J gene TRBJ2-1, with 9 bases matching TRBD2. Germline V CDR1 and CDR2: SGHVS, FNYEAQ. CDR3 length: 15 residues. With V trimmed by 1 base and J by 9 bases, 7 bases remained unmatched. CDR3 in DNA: TGTGCCAGCAGCTTAGTCAGTAGCGGGAGAGGTGAGCAGTTCTTC. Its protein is CASSLVSSGRGEQFF.

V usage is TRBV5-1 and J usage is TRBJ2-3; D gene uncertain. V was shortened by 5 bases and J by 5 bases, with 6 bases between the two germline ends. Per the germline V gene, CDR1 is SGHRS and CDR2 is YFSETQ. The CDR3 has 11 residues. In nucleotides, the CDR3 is TGCGCCAGCAGGGCCGTAGATACGCAGTATTTT. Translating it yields CASRAVDTQYF. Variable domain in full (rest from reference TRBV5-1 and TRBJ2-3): KAGVTQTPRYLIKTRGQQVTLSCSPISGHRSVSWYQQTPGQGLQFLFEYFSETQRNKGNFPGRFSGRQFSNSRSEMNVSTLELGDSALYLCASRAVDTQYFGPGTRLTVL.